A selection of T cell receptor beta chains follows, all from one sample in a study of T cells after yellow fever vaccination. MiXCR, applied by TCRdb to the 5' RACE reads, yields one record per CDR3 protein. The sample carries 300,000 or so distinct CDR3 sequences, around 8.6% recorded once. Sequences were derived from CD4+ T cells sorted from PBMCs, sampled 5 days after the yellow fever booster vaccination. These receptors all stem from a man aged 18 to 30 who received the YFV17D yellow fever vaccine. CDR3s include the opening cysteine and the closing phenylalanine or tryptophan. Each record gives: J gene, D gene, clone size, V gene, CDR3 DNA, CDR3 protein. The D gene is left open where the match is weak. Size tells how often a clone was seen (once, few, many) or the class of an expanded clone, and some rows leave it out.

j_gene: TRBJ2-1; d_gene: NA; abundance: few; v_gene: TRBV7-3; CDR3nt: TGTGCCAGCAGCCGAGAGGGCGCCAAGCCGTTCTTC; CDR3aa: CASSREGAKPFF
j_gene: TRBJ1-5; d_gene: NA; abundance: NA; v_gene: TRBV19; CDR3nt: TGTGCCAGTAGTATAGCAGGGGCGGGAAGCAATCAGCCCCAGCATTTT; CDR3aa: CASSIAGAGSNQPQHF
j_gene: TRBJ2-3; d_gene: NA; abundance: few; v_gene: TRBV11-2; CDR3nt: TGTGCCAGCAGCAGGGGGGACAGTTATGCGGCCCCCGATACGCAGTATTTT; CDR3aa: CASSRGDSYAAPDTQYF
j_gene: TRBJ2-1; d_gene: TRBD1; abundance: few; v_gene: TRBV6-5; CDR3nt: TGTGCCAGCAGTTACTCGTCCCCCGGGACAGGGGAGGTTGGGGGAAAGTTCTTC; CDR3aa: CASSYSSPGTGEVGGKFF
j_gene: TRBJ1-1; d_gene: NA; abundance: NA; v_gene: TRBV12-5; CDR3nt: TGTGCTAGTGACTACGAAGGGGTTTCTACTGAAGCTTTCTTT; CDR3aa: CASDYEGVSTEAFF
j_gene: TRBJ1-1; d_gene: NA; abundance: NA; v_gene: TRBV6-5; CDR3nt: TGTGCCAGCAGATCACAGGGTTTGCACACTGAAGCTTTCTTT; CDR3aa: CASRSQGLHTEAFF
j_gene: TRBJ2-3; d_gene: NA; abundance: NA; v_gene: TRBV18; CDR3nt: TGTGCCAGCTCTCAGGGTCGCGGTGATACGCAGTATTTT; CDR3aa: CASSQGRGDTQYF
j_gene: TRBJ2-3; d_gene: TRBD2; abundance: few; v_gene: TRBV6-5; CDR3nt: TGTGCCAGCAGTTACGGTATAGGACTAGCCCCAGATACGCAGTATTTT; CDR3aa: CASSYGIGLAPDTQYF
j_gene: TRBJ2-3; d_gene: NA; abundance: few; v_gene: TRBV12-3/TRBV12-4; CDR3nt: TGTGCCAGCAGTTTAAACCGGGGAGCAGATACGCAGTATTTT; CDR3aa: CASSLNRGADTQYF
j_gene: TRBJ2-1; d_gene: NA; abundance: many; v_gene: TRBV7-2; CDR3nt: TGTGCCAGCACCATCCCAAGGGGGTTCTACAATGAGCAGTTCTTC; CDR3aa: CASTIPRGFYNEQFF
j_gene: TRBJ1-6; d_gene: NA; abundance: NA; v_gene: TRBV4-1; CDR3nt: TGCGCCAGCAGCCAAGTCGTTTCCGGGGTCTCGAACTCACCCCTCCACTTT; CDR3aa: CASSQVVSGVSNSPLHF